A selection of T cell receptor beta chains follows, all from one sample in a study of blood T cell repertoires in COVID-19. The protocol was immunoSEQ multiplex PCR, while the TCRdb copy is restricted to in-frame clones and leaves out a portion. The data show under 450,000 clones, with approximately 93% seen just once and around 0.86% held by the top ten. The source material was PBMCs or T cells enriched from blood (not recorded which). The receptors were sampled from a woman aged 40 to 50 who had been exposed to COVID-19. The CDR3 runs from the conserved cysteine through the conserved F or W. The D gene is left open where the match is weak. Rows may omit the clone size; those that give it use once, few, many or a size class.

clone_size	j_call	v_call	d_call	cdr3_nt	cdr3_aa
.	TRBJ2-2	TRBV29-1	.	TGCAGCGCCCTTGAGGAAAACACCGGGGAGCTGTTTTTT	CSALEENTGELFF
.	TRBJ1-1	TRBV29-1	.	TGCAGCGGTTGGGGGGGAACCGCCGGGCGAGCTTTCTTT	CSGWGGTAGRAFF
.	TRBJ2-2	TRBV5-1	TRBD2	TGCGCCAGCAGCTTGGCCGTTTACGGCGGGGGGACCGGGGAGCTGTTTTTT	CASSLAVYGGGTGELFF
.	TRBJ2-3	TRBV7-8	TRBD2	TGTGCCAGCAGCTGGGGGTCGGGCGGGAGTGATACGCAGTATTTT	CASSWGSGGSDTQYF
.	TRBJ2-3	TRBV9	TRBD2	TGTGCCAGCAGCGTTGGGCGGGGGGCCGGAGATACGCAGTATTTT	CASSVGRGAGDTQYF
.	TRBJ2-7	TRBV2	.	TGTGCCAGCCATTCAAACTACGAGCAGTATTTC	CASHSNYEQYF
.	TRBJ2-3	TRBV27	.	TGTGCCAGCAGTTCCAGACTAGAACGGACAGATACGCAGTATTTT	CASSSRLERTDTQYF
.	TRBJ1-2	TRBV6-5	.	TGTGCCAGCAGAAAAGAACAGGGAATAAACTATGGCTACACCTTC	CASRKEQGINYGYTF
.	TRBJ2-1	TRBV4-3	TRBD1	TGCGCCAGCAGCGTCCGGGACAGGGGTAATGAGCAGTTCTTC	CASSVRDRGNEQFF
few	TRBJ1-5	TRBV7-2	TRBD1	TGTGCCAGCAGCTCAAGGACAGGGGCTCAGCCCCAGCATTTT	CASSSRTGAQPQHF
.	TRBJ1-2	TRBV6-5	TRBD1	TGTGCCAGCAGGATACAGGGGGCAGATGGCTACACCTTC	CASRIQGADGYTF
.	TRBJ2-2	TRBV6-2/TRBV6-3	.	TGTGCCAGCAGCCCAAGAGGGACCGGGGAGCTGTTTTTT	CASSPRGTGELFF
.	TRBJ1-1	TRBV2	TRBD1	TGTGCCAGCAGGGCTGCAGGGGGGCGTCGGATGAACACTGAAGCTTTCTTT	CASRAAGGRRMNTEAFF
.	TRBJ1-2	TRBV11-3	.	TGTGCCAGCAGCTCGAGCCCAGGGGCAATAGGTGGCTACACCTTC	CASSSSPGAIGGYTF
.	TRBJ2-7	TRBV18	TRBD2	TGTGCCAGCTCACCCTCGGGGACTAGCGGCTCCTACGAGCAGTACTTC	CASSPSGTSGSYEQYF
.	TRBJ1-5	TRBV24-1	TRBD1	TGTGCCACCAGTGACTCTCAGGGGGGACAGGGGAAACAAACCCAGCATTTT	CATSDSQGGQGKQTQHF
.	TRBJ1-1	TRBV9	.	TGTGCCAGCAGCGTTGGGCCAAGCCTTGAAGCTTTCTTT	CASSVGPSLEAFF
once	TRBJ1-3	TRBV7-2	TRBD1	TGTGCCAGCAGCCCCATGACAGGGACCGGAAACACCATATATTTT	CASSPMTGTGNTIYF
.	TRBJ2-2	TRBV4-3	.	TGCGCCAGCAGCCAAGTCCAGGGCCGCACCGGGGAGCTGTTTTTT	CASSQVQGRTGELFF
.	TRBJ2-3	TRBV7-3	TRBD1	TGTGCCAGCAGCCGGGACAGTACCACAGATACGCAGTATTTT	CASSRDSTTDTQYF